The entry below gives a single T cell receptor beta chain sequence along with its context. Its specificity is not known. With each sample, at least 6 micrograms of total RNA were extracted. This specimen belongs to a study of blood T cells in healthy people across ages. Study conclusions and caveats: Across the age range, TCR beta diversity per million T cells fell in a roughly linear way. It was held that diversity estimates obtained from one million T cells represented underestimates.

A second PCR, run for roughly 7 to 12 cycles, used a sample-barcoded 5' primer plus a J-beta primer mix. Each cDNA molecule carried a tag from a template-switch adaptor that contained 12 random nucleotides. TCRdb reprocessed the 5' RACE reads with MiXCR, giving one entry per CDR3 protein. The sample lists hundreds of thousands of distinct CDR3 sequences; 20% to 25% were seen once. The sample taken for sequencing was blood. This clonotype originated in a man aged 70 or older in good health.

The CDR3 loop is CASSSTGTGGDEQYF. The DNA of the CDR3 is TGTGCCAGCAGCTCGACCGGGACAGGGGGTGACGAGCAGTACTTC. The chain combines TRBV7-9 with TRBJ2-7; 11 bases align to TRBD1. Germline CDR1 and CDR2: SEHNR and FQNEAQ (reference sequence). The CDR3 spans 15 residues. V lost 4 bases, J lost 5 bases, and 7 bases stayed unmatched. Together with reference TRBV7-9 and TRBJ2-7, the CDR3 gives the full variable domain: DTGVSQNPRHKITKRGQNVTFRCDPISEHNRLYWYRQTLGQGPEFLTYFQNEAQLEKSRLLSDRFSAERPKGSFSTLEIQRTEQGDSAMYLCASSSTGTGGDEQYFGPGTRLTVT.